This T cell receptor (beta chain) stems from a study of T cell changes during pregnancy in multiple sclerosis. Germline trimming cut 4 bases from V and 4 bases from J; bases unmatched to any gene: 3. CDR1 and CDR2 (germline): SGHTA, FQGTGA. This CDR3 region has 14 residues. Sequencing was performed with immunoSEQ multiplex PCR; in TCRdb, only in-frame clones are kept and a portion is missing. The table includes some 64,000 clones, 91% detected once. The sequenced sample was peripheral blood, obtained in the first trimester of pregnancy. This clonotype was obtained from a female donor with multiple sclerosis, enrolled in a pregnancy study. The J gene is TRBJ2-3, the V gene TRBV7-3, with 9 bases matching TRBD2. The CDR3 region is CASSSAGGADTQYF. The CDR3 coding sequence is TGTGCCAGCAGCTCAGCGGGGGGTGCAGATACGCAGTATTTT.